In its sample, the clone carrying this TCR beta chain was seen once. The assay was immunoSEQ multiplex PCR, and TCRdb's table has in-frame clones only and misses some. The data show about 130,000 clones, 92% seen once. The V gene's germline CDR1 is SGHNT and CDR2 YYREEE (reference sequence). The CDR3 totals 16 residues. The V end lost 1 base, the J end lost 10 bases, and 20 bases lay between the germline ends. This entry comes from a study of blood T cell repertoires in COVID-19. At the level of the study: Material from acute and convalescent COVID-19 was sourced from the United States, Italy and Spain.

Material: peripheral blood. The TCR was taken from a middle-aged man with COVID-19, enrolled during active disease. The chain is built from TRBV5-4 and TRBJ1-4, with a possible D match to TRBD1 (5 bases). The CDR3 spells CASSLFADKGVGKLFF. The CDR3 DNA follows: TGTGCCAGCAGCTTGTTCGCGGACAAAGGAGTAGGAAAACTGTTTTTT.